The 21 T cell receptor beta chains given below trace back to one sample, sequenced in a study of blood T cell repertoires in COVID-19. The assay was immunoSEQ multiplex PCR, and TCRdb's table has in-frame clones only and misses some. The table lists over 90,000 clones, 81% of them singletons. Input material: peripheral blood. Receptor source: a man in his sixties with acute or convalescent COVID-19.

Of note for this clone: This specimen includes other DNA sequences encoding the same CDR3. The rearrangement uses TRBV24-1 and TRBJ2-1, with 12 bases aligning to TRBD2. The CDR3 totals 16 residues. The ends lost 4 bases at V and 4 bases at J; junction bases unmatched: 4. In germline, CDR1 is KGHDR, CDR2 SFDVKD. The DNA for the CDR3 is TGTGCCACCAGTGACCCCGGACTAGCGGGATACAATGAGCAGTTCTTC. This translates into CATSDPGLAGYNEQFF.

The chain couples TRBV18 to TRBJ2-2; possible D gene TRBD1, 7 bases. The CDR3 is 18 amino acids. CDR1 is KGHSH and CDR2 is LQKENI in the germline V gene. The V and J ends lost 2 bases and 2 bases respectively, with 18 bases between them. This CDR3 is CASSPFEAGGGNTGELFF. CDR3 in DNA: TGTGCCAGCTCACCATTCGAGGCAGGGGGAGGAAACACCGGGGAGCTGTTTTTT.

The V gene is TRBV28, the J gene TRBJ1-6, with D perhaps matching TRBD1 (5 bases). The CDR3 has 15 amino acids. CDR1 is MDHEN and CDR2 is SYDVKM in the germline V gene. The germline V and J ends were trimmed by 8 bases and 0 bases, with 11 bases remaining between them. Here the CDR3 DNA reads TGTGCCAGCTTTCCGGGGGGCTCCTATAATTCACCCCTCCACTTT. This codes for CASFPGGSYNSPLHF. The complete variable domain, with remaining parts taken from reference TRBV28 and TRBJ1-6, reads DVKVTQSSRYLVKRTGEKVFLECVQDMDHENMFWYRQDPGLGLRLIYFSYDVKMKEKGDIPEGYSVSREKKERFSLILESASTNQTSMYLCASFPGGSYNSPLHFGNGTRLTVT.

The chain links TRBV15 to TRBJ2-1; D gene ambiguous. This CDR3 spans 17 amino acids. Germline assignment: CDR1 LNHNV and CDR2 YYDKDF (reference sequence). The germline V and J ends were trimmed by 0 bases and 0 bases, with 12 bases remaining between them. CDR3 sequence reads: CATSRDLGLSSYNEQFF. DNA of the CDR3: TGTGCCACCAGCAGAGATCTCGGGTTGAGCTCCTACAATGAGCAGTTCTTC.

This chain uses TRBV25-1 with TRBJ1-4; 10 nucleotides agree with TRBD1. V trimming: 11 bases; J trimming: 10 bases; junction bases outside the gene matches: 7. There are 12 residues in the CDR3. In germline, CDR1 is MGHDK, CDR2 SYGVNS. CDR3 sequence: CAATGGFGKLFF. CDR3 DNA sequence: TGTGCCGCGACAGGGGGCTTCGGAAAACTGTTTTTT.

The CDR3 loop reads CAWTLIGTEAFF. In DNA form, the CDR3 reads TGTGCCTGGACACTGATCGGAACTGAAGCTTTCTTT. The chain employs TRBV5-4 and TRBJ1-1; TRBD1 is a possible D gene (5 bases). The CDR3 is made up of 12 amino acids. Trimming stripped 10 bases from V and 5 bases from J, with 15 bases between. CDR1 is SGHNT, CDR2 YYREEE, per germline (reference sequence).

The V gene is TRBV28, the J gene TRBJ2-3, with a tentative D call TRBD1 (5 bases). V dropped 1 base and J dropped 1 base, with 12 bases sitting between them. Germline V CDR1 and CDR2: MDHEN, SYDVKM. The CDR3 extends over 16 amino acids. CDR3 sequence (DNA): TGTGCCAGCAGTTTATTCGGACACAAGGGCACAGATACGCAGTATTTT. Translation: CASSLFGHKGTDTQYF.

The gene calls are TRBV21-1 and TRBJ1-3; TRBD1, the table's D call, lacks a check against the DNA. TRBV21-1 is a documented pseudogene. The CDR3 is 15 amino acids. The CDR3 nucleotides are TGTGCCAGCACCACAAAGTGCACAGGGTGGAACACCATATATTTT. Translation gives CASTTKCTGWNTIYF.

The chain combines TRBV27 with TRBJ2-2; 7 bases align to TRBD1. The germline V gene has CDR1 MNHEY and CDR2 SMNVEV (reference sequence). The CDR3 sequence is 17 residues long. V was clipped by 7 bases and J by 3 bases; unmatched bases: 14. The CDR3 DNA is TGTGCCAGCAATTTGGGTTGGGACAGATTGCACACCGGGGAGCTGTTTTTT. Its translation: CASNLGWDRLHTGELFF.

This chain links TRBV29-1 with TRBJ1-4, with D possibly matching TRBD1 (6 bases). Germline V gene lookup returns CDR1 SQVTM and CDR2 ANQGSEA. The CDR3 sequence is 13 residues long. Trimming took 4 bases from V and 8 from J, leaving 14 bases between them. The CDR3 region is CSVAGQSGEKLFF. The CDR3 nucleotides are TGCAGCGTTGCCGGACAGTCGGGAGAAAAACTGTTTTTT.

This clone was found once. The chain has TRBV13 and TRBJ2-7; TRBD1 matches 7 bases. The CDR3 is 14 residues long. After removal of 5 bases from V and 5 bases from J, the junction contained 9 bases not matched to a gene. Germline CDR1 is PRHDT and CDR2 is FYEKMQ (reference sequence). Here the CDR3 reads CASSPYRGLDEQYF. Here the CDR3 DNA reads TGTGCCAGCAGCCCGTACAGGGGCTTAGACGAGCAGTACTTC.

The genes are TRBV27 and TRBJ2-1; D uncertain. The germline CDR1 and CDR2 sequences are MNHEY and SMNVEV (reference sequence). The CDR3 covers 15 residues. V dropped 3 bases and J dropped 0 bases, with 9 bases sitting between them. CDR3 bases: TGTGCCAGCAGTTTTCTCACGAGCTCCTACAATGAGCAGTTCTTC. This translates into CASSFLTSSYNEQFF.

The V and J genes are TRBV6-5 and TRBJ1-2; 11 nucleotides agree with TRBD1. This CDR3 region has 14 residues. V shed 5 bases and J 4 bases; nucleotides not matched to a gene: 3. Germline V gene sequence: CDR1 MNHEY, CDR2 SVGAGI. The CDR3 sequence: CASSRTGGSYGYTF. The CDR3 nucleotides read TGTGCCAGCAGTCGGACAGGGGGCAGCTATGGCTACACCTTC.

The chain has TRBV19 and TRBJ1-2; 10 nucleotides line up with TRBD1. The germline V gene encodes CDR1 LNHDA and CDR2 SQIVND (reference sequence). V lost 7 bases and J lost 8; bases outside the gene matches: 7. The CDR3 loop spans 13 amino acids. Written as DNA, the CDR3 is TGTGCCAGTAATCCCGGACAGGGGGAGGGCTACACCTTC. Translating gives CASNPGQGEGYTF. The whole variable domain, filled in from reference TRBV19 and TRBJ1-2, reads DGGITQSPKYLFRKEGQNVTLSCEQNLNHDAMYWYRQDPGQGLRLIYYSQIVNDFQKGDIAEGYSVSREKKESFPLTVTSAQKNPTAFYLCASNPGQGEGYTFGSGTRLTVV.

The sample holds one count of this clone. The V gene is TRBV6-1, the J gene TRBJ1-2, with 7 bases that match TRBD1. CDR3 length: 16 residues. Germline V gene lookup returns CDR1 MNHNS and CDR2 SASEGT. The V segment lost 4 bases and the J segment 0 bases; nucleotides outside the gene matches: 8. The CDR3: CASSGQGTRANYGYTF. CDR3 DNA sequence: TGTGCCAGCAGTGGACAGGGAACCCGAGCTAACTATGGCTACACCTTC.

V gene TRBV11-3 combines with J gene TRBJ2-7; D perhaps matches TRBD1 (5 bases). CDR3 length equals 13 residues. The V gene's germline CDR1 is SGHNT and CDR2 YENEEA. Trimming pared 0 bases from V and 6 bases from J, leaving 9 bases between. CDR3 sequence: CASSLDGATEQYF. For the CDR3, the DNA is TGTGCCAGCAGCTTAGATGGGGCTACCGAGCAGTACTTC.

This sequence joins TRBV10-3 and TRBJ2-2; D call uncertain. Germline V lookup: CDR1 ENHRY, CDR2 SYGVKD. This CDR3 has 14 amino acids. Trimming took off 6 bases at V and 6 bases at J, with 14 bases between the two ends. The CDR3 sequence is CAIRESLKSGELFF. CDR3 nucleotide sequence: TGTGCCATCAGGGAGAGCTTGAAGTCCGGGGAGCTGTTTTTT.

The V gene is TRBV12-3 or TRBV12-4, the J gene TRBJ2-3, with TRBD1 matching over 7 bases. Trimming cost V 5 bases and J 9 bases; bases outside gene matches: 5. The CDR3 extends over 12 amino acids. As DNA, the CDR3 is TGTGCCAGCAGTCTACAGGGGATAACGCAGTATTTT. Its translation is CASSLQGITQYF.

The chain has TRBV6-2 or TRBV6-3 and TRBJ2-5; D uncertain. The CDR3 sequence is 12 residues long. The V gene's germline CDR1 is MNHEY and CDR2 SVGEGT. The ends were cut back, 6 bases at V and 0 bases at J, with 5 bases in the middle. In DNA, the CDR3 is TGTGCCAGCAGCTCCTACCAAGAGACCCAGTACTTC. Translating gives CASSSYQETQYF.

The chain carries TRBV5-6 and TRBJ2-3, with 8 nucleotides matching TRBD1. Trimming at V came to 4 bases and at J to 7 bases, leaving 14 bases not matched to a gene. The germline V gene encodes CDR1 SGHDT and CDR2 YYEEEE. This CDR3 comprises 16 residues. This CDR3 reads CASSPRSGGVANTQYF. The CDR3 nucleotides read TGTGCCAGCAGCCCCCGGTCAGGGGGCGTTGCTAATACGCAGTATTTT.

This chain uses TRBV2 with TRBJ1-2; D may be TRBD1 (6 bases). The CDR3 extends over 15 amino acids. Per germline, CDR1 SNHLY and CDR2 FYNNEI. The V end was cut by 7 bases, the J end by 3 bases, with 18 bases between. The CDR3 nucleotides read TGTGCCAGCAACCCCCCAGGGGCGCGGGACTATGGCTACACCTTC. Translating it yields CASNPPGARDYGYTF.